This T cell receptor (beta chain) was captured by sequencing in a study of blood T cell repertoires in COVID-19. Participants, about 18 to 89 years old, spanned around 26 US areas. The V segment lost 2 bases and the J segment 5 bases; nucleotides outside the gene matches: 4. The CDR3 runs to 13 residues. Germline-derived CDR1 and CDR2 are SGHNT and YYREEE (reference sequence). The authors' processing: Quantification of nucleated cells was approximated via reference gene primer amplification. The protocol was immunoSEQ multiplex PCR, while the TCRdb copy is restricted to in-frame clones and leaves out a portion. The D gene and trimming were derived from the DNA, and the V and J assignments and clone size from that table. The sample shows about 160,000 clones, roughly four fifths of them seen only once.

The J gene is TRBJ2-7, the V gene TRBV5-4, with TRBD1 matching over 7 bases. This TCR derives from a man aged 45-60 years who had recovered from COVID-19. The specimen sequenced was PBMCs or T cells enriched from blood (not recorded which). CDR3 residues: CASSFAGGDEQYF. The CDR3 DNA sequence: TGTGCCAGCAGCTTCGCAGGGGGAGACGAGCAGTACTTC.